What follows are 11 T cell receptor beta chains derived from one specimen sequenced in a study of blood T cell repertoires in COVID-19. Generated by immunoSEQ multiplex PCR, the TCRdb table keeps only in-frame clones and is missing some. The sample contains 240,000 or so clones, roughly 89% of which appear only once. The specimen sequenced was PBMCs or T cells enriched from blood (not recorded which). The receptors originated from a man aged 40-49 years who had recovered from COVID-19.

This rearrangement joins TRBV28 to TRBJ2-7, with D maybe TRBD1 (6 bases). The ends were cut back, 6 bases at V and 0 bases at J, with 12 bases in the middle. Looked up from germline, CDR1 is MDHEN and CDR2 is SYDVKM. The CDR3 is made up of 14 amino acids. For the CDR3, the DNA is TGTGCCAGCAGAGAACAAGGGGGCTCCTACGAGCAGTACTTC. Amino acid sequence: CASREQGGSYEQYF. Complete variable domain (other parts from reference TRBV28 and TRBJ2-7): DVKVTQSSRYLVKRTGEKVFLECVQDMDHENMFWYRQDPGLGLRLIYFSYDVKMKEKGDIPEGYSVSREKKERFSLILESASTNQTSMYLCASREQGGSYEQYFGPGTRLTVT.

This chain joins TRBV24-1 and TRBJ2-5; no firm D call. V lost 1 base, J lost 5 bases, and 16 bases lay in between. CDR1 and CDR2 from the germline V gene are KGHDR and SFDVKD. The CDR3 length is 16 residues. This CDR3 is CATSDFPSGHGETQYF. CDR3 nucleotide sequence: TGTGCCACCAGTGATTTCCCCTCGGGTCATGGGGAGACCCAGTACTTC.

This chain connects TRBV5-8 to TRBJ2-7; 8 nucleotides align to TRBD1. Germline loops: CDR1 SGHTS, CDR2 YDEGEE. Trimming at V came to 1 base and at J to 5 bases, leaving 11 bases not matched to a gene. The CDR3 loop spans 16 amino acids. The CDR3 region has the DNA TGTGCCAGCAGCTTGCGATCAGGGGGCGAAGGGAACGAGCAGTACTTC. Its protein is CASSLRSGGEGNEQYF.

This clone was seen once. The chain joins TRBV11-2 to TRBJ2-1, with D possibly TRBD2 on 5 matching bases. The germline V gene has CDR1 SGHAT and CDR2 FQNNGV. Trimming removed 3 bases at V and 5 bases at J, with 17 bases between. The CDR3 is made up of 16 amino acids. The CDR3 sequence: CASSFTPSQLNNEQFF. In DNA, the CDR3 is TGTGCCAGCAGCTTCACCCCTAGCCAGCTGAACAATGAGCAGTTCTTC.

The CDR3 region is CSVDPGIGNTIYF. The DNA for the CDR3 is TGCAGCGTTGACCCAGGGATTGGAAACACCATATATTTT. The chain uses TRBV29-1 and TRBJ1-3; TRBD1 might be the D (5 bases). V was cut by 3 bases and J by 3 bases, with 9 bases left in between. CDR1 is SQVTM and CDR2 is ANQGSEA in the germline V gene. The CDR3 length is 13 residues.

The rearrangement uses TRBV3-1 (or the pseudogene TRBV3-2) and TRBJ1-2; D is perhaps TRBD1 (6 bases). CDR1 LGHDT and CDR2 YNNKEL come from the germline V gene (reference sequence). The V end was cut by 2 bases, the J end by 6 bases, with 19 bases between. The CDR3 runs 16 residues. The CDR3 reads CASSQHETGIWNGYTF. Written as DNA, the CDR3 is TGTGCCAGCAGCCAACATGAGACAGGTATCTGGAATGGCTACACCTTC.

V usage is TRBV24-1 and J usage is TRBJ2-1; 9 nucleotides line up with TRBD2. The CDR3 covers 17 residues. After removal of 1 base from V and 8 bases from J, the junction contained 11 bases not matched to a gene. Germline CDR1 and CDR2: KGHDR and SFDVKD. CDR3: CATSDFGVAGVHDEQFF. The CDR3 DNA sequence: TGTGCCACCAGTGATTTCGGCGTAGCGGGGGTCCACGATGAGCAGTTCTTC.

This chain uses TRBV24-1 with TRBJ2-5; 10 bases are a match to TRBD1. The junction had 6 bases not matched to a gene; V was cut back by 7 bases and J by 5 bases. Germline CDR1 reads KGHDR; CDR2 reads SFDVKD. The CDR3 consists of 14 residues. The CDR3 DNA reads as TGTGCCACCAGCAAGACAGGGGGCGGGGAGACCCAGTACTTC. It specifies CATSKTGGGETQYF.

The chain is built from TRBV10-3 and TRBJ1-2; D is unclear. The CDR3 is made up of 12 amino acids. Germline assignment: CDR1 ENHRY and CDR2 SYGVKD. Trimming stripped 4 bases from V and 5 bases from J, with 8 bases between. Here the CDR3 reads CAISGTDYGYTF. In nucleotides, the CDR3 is TGTGCCATCAGTGGCACAGATTATGGCTACACCTTC.

The gene calls are TRBV11-2 and TRBJ2-5; 7 bases line up with TRBD1. Germline V lookup: CDR1 SGHAT, CDR2 FQNNGV. The length of the CDR3 is 15 residues. V shed 2 bases, J shed 4 bases, and the junction held 7 bases outside the gene matches. The CDR3 here is CASSLPSGGRETQYF. CDR3 nucleotides: TGTGCCAGCAGCTTACCCTCAGGGGGTCGAGAGACCCAGTACTTC.

This clone was observed a single time. V usage is TRBV29-1 and J usage is TRBJ1-2; 9 bases line up with TRBD1. The junction had 15 bases not matched to a gene; V was cut back by 8 bases and J by 2 bases. The CDR3 runs to 16 residues. Germline CDR1 SQVTM, CDR2 ANQGSEA. The CDR3 nucleotides read TGCAGCAACCTAGCGCCCGGGACAGGGAGGAACTATGGCTACACCTTC. Its translation: CSNLAPGTGRNYGYTF.